These T cell receptor beta chains were read from a single sample in a study of post-analysis software for immune sequencing data. TCRdb independently ran MiXCR on the PCR reads; one entry per CDR3 protein. The sample records some 450,000 distinct CDR3 sequences, around 40% being singletons. Material: blood. These receptors all stem from a girl aged 10 to 17 with multiple sclerosis. The CDR3 runs from the conserved cysteine through the conserved F or W. D genes are given only for firm matches. The size of a clone is reported for some rows only, either as once, few or many, or as a class for expanded clones.

TRBJ1-1	TRBD1	once	TRBV10-3	TGTGCCATCAGTGAGGACAGGGGCTACACTGAAGCTTTCTTT	CAISEDRGYTEAFF
TRBJ2-1	TRBD2	once	TRBV10-3	TGTGCCATCAGTGAGACCCAGCGGGAGATCCACAATGAGCAGTTCTTC	CAISETQREIHNEQFF
TRBJ2-6	TRBD1	-	TRBV6-2/TRBV6-3	TGTGCCAGCAGTCGTGACAGGGCTGGGGCCAACGTCCTGACTTTC	CASSRDRAGANVLTF
TRBJ2-7	TRBD1	-	TRBV3-1	TGTGCCAGCAGCTTGGCCCGGGACAGGGATGGTGACGAGCAGTACTTC	CASSLARDRDGDEQYF
TRBJ2-3	-	-	TRBV29-1	TGCAGCGTTGAAGGCGGCACAGATACGCAGTATTTT	CSVEGGTDTQYF
TRBJ1-2	TRBD1	-	TRBV5-1	TGCGCCAGCAGCACTGGGACAGACCTCTATGGCTACACCTTC	CASSTGTDLYGYTF
TRBJ2-3	-	-	TRBV29-1	TGCAGCACCCGATGGGGGTTGGCAGATACGCAGTATTTT	CSTRWGLADTQYF
TRBJ2-1	-	-	TRBV7-2	TGTGCCAGCAGCTTAGATAGAGAGTCCTACAATGAGCAGTTCTTC	CASSLDRESYNEQFF
TRBJ2-1	TRBD1	once	TRBV7-9	TGTGTCAGCAGCCGAGGGACAGGATACTACAGTGAGCAGTTCTTC	CVSSRGTGYYSEQFF
TRBJ2-2	-	many	TRBV12-5	TGTGCTAGTGGTTCCGGGACTCCGAACACCGGGGAGCTGTTTTTT	CASGSGTPNTGELFF
TRBJ2-2	TRBD1	once	TRBV6-1	TGTGCCAGCAGTGAGGGACAGCAGGTCGGGGAGCTGTTTTTT	CASSEGQQVGELFF